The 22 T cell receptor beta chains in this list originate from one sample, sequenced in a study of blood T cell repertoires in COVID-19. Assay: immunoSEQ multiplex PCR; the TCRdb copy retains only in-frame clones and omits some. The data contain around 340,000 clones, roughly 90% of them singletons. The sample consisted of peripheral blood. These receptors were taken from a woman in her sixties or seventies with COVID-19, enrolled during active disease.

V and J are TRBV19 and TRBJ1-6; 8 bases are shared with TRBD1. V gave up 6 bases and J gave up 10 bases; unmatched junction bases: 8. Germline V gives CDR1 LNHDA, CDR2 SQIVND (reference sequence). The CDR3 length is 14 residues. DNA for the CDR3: TGTGCCAGTAGAAAGACAGGGGCCGCCTCACCCCTCCACTTT. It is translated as CASRKTGAASPLHF.

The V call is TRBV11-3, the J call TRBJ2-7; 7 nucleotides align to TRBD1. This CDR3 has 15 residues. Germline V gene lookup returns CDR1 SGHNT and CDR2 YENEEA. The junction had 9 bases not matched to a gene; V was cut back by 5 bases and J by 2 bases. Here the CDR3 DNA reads TGTGCCAGCAGCATTGGGGGACAGTCCACCTACGAGCAGTACTTC. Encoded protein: CASSIGGQSTYEQYF. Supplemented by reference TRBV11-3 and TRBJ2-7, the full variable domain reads EAGVVQSPRYKIIEKKQPVAFWCNPISGHNTLYWYLQNLGQGPELLIRYENEEAVDDSQLPKDRFSAERLKGVDSTLKIQPAELGDSAVYLCASSIGGQSTYEQYFGPGTRLTVT.

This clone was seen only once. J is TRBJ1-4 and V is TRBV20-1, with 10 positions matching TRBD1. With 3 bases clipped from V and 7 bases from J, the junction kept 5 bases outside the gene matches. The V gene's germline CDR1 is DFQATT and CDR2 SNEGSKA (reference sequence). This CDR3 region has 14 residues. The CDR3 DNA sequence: TGCAGTGCTAGTCCGGGACAGGGGTTTGAAAAACTGTTTTTT. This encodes CSASPGQGFEKLFF.

The CDR3 region is CASSSLSGTDTQYF. The CDR3 DNA is TGTGCCAGCAGCTCCTTATCGGGTACAGATACGCAGTATTTT. V gene TRBV5-6 combines with J gene TRBJ2-3; D ambiguous. Germline V lookup: CDR1 SGHDT, CDR2 YYEEEE. Trimming left V 3 bases short and J 3 bases short, with 11 bases between. CDR3 length equals 14 residues.

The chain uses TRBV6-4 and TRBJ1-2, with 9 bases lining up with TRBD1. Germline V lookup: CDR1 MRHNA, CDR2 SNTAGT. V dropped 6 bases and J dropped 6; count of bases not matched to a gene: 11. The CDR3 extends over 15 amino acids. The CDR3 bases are TGTGCCAGCAGCCCCGCCGGGACAGGGTACCATGGCTACACCTTC. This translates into CASSPAGTGYHGYTF.

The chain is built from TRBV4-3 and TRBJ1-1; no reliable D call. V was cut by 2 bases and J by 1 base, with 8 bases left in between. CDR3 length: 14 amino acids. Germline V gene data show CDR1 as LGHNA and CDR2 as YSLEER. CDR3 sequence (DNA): TGCGCCAGCAGCCAAAACAGCGGGAACACTGAAGCTTTCTTT. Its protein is CASSQNSGNTEAFF.

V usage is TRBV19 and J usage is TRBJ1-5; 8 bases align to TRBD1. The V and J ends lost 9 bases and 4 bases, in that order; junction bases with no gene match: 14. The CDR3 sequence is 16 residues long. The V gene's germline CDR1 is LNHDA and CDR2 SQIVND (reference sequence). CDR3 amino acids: CARPSGQDGSNQPQHF. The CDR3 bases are TGTGCCAGACCTTCGGGACAGGATGGGTCTAATCAGCCCCAGCATTTT.

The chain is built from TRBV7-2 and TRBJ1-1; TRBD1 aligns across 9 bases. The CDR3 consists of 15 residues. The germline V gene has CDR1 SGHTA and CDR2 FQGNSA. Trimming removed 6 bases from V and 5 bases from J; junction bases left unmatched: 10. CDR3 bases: TGTGCCAGCAGTTTAAGGACAGGGGCTATAACTGAAGCTTTCTTT. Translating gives CASSLRTGAITEAFF.

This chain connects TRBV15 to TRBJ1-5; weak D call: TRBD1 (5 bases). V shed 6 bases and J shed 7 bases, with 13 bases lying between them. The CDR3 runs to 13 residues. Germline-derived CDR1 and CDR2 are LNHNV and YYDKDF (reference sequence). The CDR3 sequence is CATSLGGDQPQHF. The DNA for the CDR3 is TGTGCCACCAGTTTGGGAGGGGACCAGCCCCAGCATTTT. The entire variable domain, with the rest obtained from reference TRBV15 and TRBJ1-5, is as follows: DAMVIQNPRYQVTQFGKPVTLSCSQTLNHNVMYWYQQKSSQAPKLLFHYYDKDFNNEADTPDNFQSRRPNTSFCFLDIRSPGLGDTAMYLCATSLGGDQPQHFGDGTRLSIL.

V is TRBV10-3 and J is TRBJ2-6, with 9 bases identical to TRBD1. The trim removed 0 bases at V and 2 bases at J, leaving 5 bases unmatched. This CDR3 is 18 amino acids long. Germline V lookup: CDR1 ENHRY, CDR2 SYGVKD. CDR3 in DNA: TGTGCCATCAGTGAGTCTAGGACAGGGGATCCTGGGGCCAACGTCCTGACTTTC. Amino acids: CAISESRTGDPGANVLTF.

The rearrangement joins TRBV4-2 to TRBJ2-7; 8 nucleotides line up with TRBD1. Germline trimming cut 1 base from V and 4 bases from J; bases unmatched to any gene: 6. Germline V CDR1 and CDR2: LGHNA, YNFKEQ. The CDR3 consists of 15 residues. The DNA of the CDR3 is TGTGCCAGCAGCCAAGGTATGGGACAGGTATACGAGCAGTACTTC. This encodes CASSQGMGQVYEQYF.

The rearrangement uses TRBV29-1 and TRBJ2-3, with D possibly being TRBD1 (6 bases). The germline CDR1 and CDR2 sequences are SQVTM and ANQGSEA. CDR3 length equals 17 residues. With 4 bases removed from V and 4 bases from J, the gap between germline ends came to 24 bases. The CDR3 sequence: CSVGGLPSGRLADTQYF. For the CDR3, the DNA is TGCAGCGTTGGGGGGCTCCCCTCAGGGAGATTGGCAGATACGCAGTATTTT.

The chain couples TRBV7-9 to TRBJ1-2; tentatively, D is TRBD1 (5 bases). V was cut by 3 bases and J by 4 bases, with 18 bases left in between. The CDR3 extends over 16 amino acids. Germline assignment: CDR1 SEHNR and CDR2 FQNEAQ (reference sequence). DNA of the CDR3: TGTGCCAGCAGCTTCCCCGGAAACCCAGGGTCCTATGGCTACACCTTC. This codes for CASSFPGNPGSYGYTF.

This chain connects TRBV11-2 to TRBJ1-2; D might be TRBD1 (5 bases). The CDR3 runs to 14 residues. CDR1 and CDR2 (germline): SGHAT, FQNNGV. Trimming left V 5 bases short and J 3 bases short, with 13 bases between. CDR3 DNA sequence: TGTGCCAGCAGCCCCCGGACAAAAGACTATGGCTACACCTTC. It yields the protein CASSPRTKDYGYTF.

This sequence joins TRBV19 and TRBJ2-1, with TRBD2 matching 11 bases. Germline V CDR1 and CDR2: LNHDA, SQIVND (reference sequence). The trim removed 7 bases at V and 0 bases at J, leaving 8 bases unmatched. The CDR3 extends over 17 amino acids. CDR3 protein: CASIGLAGPSSYNEQFF. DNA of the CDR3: TGTGCCAGTATTGGACTAGCGGGTCCCAGCTCCTACAATGAGCAGTTCTTC.

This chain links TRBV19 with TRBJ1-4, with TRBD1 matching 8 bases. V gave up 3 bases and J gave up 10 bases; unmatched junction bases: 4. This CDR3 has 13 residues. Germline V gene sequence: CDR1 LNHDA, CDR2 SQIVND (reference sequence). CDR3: CASSIGQGGKLFF. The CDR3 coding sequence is TGTGCCAGTAGTATCGGACAGGGAGGAAAACTGTTTTTT.

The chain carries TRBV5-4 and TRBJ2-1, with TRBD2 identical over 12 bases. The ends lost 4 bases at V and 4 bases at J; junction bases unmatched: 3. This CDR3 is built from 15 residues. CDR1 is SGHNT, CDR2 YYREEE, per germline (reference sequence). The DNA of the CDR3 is TGTGCCAGCAGCCAAGGACTAGCGGGGTACAATGAGCAGTTCTTC. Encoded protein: CASSQGLAGYNEQFF.

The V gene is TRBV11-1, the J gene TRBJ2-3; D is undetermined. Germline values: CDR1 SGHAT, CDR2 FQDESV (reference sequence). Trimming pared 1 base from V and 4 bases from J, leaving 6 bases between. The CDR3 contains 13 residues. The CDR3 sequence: CASSLGLADTQYF. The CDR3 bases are TGTGCCAGCAGCTTAGGTTTAGCAGATACGCAGTATTTT.

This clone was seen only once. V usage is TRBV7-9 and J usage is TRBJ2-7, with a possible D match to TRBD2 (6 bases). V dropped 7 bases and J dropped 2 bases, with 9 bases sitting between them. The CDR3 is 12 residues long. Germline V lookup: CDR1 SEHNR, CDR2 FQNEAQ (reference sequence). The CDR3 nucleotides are TGTGCCAGCATGGGGGGTCCCTACGAGCAGTACTTC. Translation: CASMGGPYEQYF.

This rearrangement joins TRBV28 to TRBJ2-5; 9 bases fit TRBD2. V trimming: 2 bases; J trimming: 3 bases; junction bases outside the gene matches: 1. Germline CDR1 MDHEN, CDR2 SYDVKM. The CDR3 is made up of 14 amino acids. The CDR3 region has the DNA TGTGCCAGCAGTTTAGCGGGGGGGGAAGAGACCCAGTACTTC. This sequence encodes CASSLAGGEETQYF.

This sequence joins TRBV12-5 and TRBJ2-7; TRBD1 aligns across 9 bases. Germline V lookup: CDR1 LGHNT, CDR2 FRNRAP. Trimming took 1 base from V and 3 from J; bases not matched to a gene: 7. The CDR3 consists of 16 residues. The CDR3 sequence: CASGLDTGGGHYEQYF. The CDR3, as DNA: TGTGCTAGTGGTTTGGATACAGGGGGCGGCCACTACGAGCAGTACTTC.

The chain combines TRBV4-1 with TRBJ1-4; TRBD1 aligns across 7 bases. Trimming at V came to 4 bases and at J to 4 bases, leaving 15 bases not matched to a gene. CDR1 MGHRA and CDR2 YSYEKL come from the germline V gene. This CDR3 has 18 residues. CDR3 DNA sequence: TGCGCCAGCAGCCTTAAGCTCCTATCCGGGACAGATAATGAAAAACTGTTTTTT. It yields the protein CASSLKLLSGTDNEKLFF.